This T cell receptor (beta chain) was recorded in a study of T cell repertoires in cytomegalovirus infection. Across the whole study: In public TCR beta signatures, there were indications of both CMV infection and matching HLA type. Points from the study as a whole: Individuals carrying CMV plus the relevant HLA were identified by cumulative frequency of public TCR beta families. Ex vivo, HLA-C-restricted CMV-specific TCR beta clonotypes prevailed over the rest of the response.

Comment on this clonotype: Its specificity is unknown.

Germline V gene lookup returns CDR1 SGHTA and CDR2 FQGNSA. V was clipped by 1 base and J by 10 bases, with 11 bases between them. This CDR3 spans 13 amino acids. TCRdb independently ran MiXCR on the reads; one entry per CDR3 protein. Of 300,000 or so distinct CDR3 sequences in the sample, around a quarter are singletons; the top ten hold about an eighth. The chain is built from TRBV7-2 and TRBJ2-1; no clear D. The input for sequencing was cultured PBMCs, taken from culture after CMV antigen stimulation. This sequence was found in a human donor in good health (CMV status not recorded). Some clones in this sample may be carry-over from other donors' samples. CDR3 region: CASSLVVIFEQFF. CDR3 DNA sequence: TGTGCCAGCAGCTTAGTTGTTATCTTCGAGCAGTTCTTC.